These 26 T cell receptor beta chains were all obtained from the same sample, sequenced in a study of T cells in women clearing cervical HPV infection. Libraries were prepared by immunoSEQ multiplex PCR; TCRdb keeps only in-frame clonotypes and omits some of them. This repertoire includes around 39,000 clones. Sequencing used blood buffy coat. The receptors shown here come from a woman between 18 and 75 years old with a cervical HPV16 infection that either progressed to CIN3+ or cleared (not recorded which).

A remark on this clone: The observed sequence ends 3 residues before the CDR3 terminus, with the missing tail filled in from the germline J gene. This chain joins TRBV30 and TRBJ2-7, with 7 bases fitting TRBD1. Germline lookup yields CDR1 GTSNPN and CDR2 SVGIG (reference sequence). The CDR3 loop spans 18 amino acids. J lost 4 bases, V lost 3 bases, and 21 bases had no gene match. The sequenced part of the CDR3 DNA is TGTGCCTGGAGCTACACCCGGACAGGTGATTTGAAACGTTACGAG. Amino acid sequence: CAWSYTRTGDLKRYE. The full CDR3 sequence reads CAWSYTRTGDLKRYEQYF.

Worth noting for this clone: The read finishes 3 residues shy of the CDR3 end, and the germline J gene is used to complete it. This chain joins TRBV18 and TRBJ2-1; no definite D call. Trimming stripped 2 bases from V and 8 bases from J, with 10 bases between. The V gene's germline CDR1 is KGHSH and CDR2 LQKENI. The CDR3 loop spans 13 amino acids. The DNA read from the CDR3 is TGTGCCAGCTCACCAGCACAGTACGATGAG. Translated: CASSPAQYDE. The whole CDR3 sequence is CASSPAQYDEQFF.

On this clone itself: The read terminates 3 residues ahead of where the CDR3 ends, so the germline J gene completes it. The chain employs TRBV6-1 and TRBJ1-5, with D possibly being TRBD1 (5 bases). V lost 4 bases and J 3 bases, leaving 16 bases between the germline ends. In germline, CDR1 is MNHNS, CDR2 SASEGT. This CDR3 is built from 16 residues. This chain's CDR3 is CASSAFGGVNNQPQHF. The covered CDR3 bases are TGTGCCAGCAGTGCGTTTGGGGGGGTAAACAATCAGCCC.

In the case of this clone: Read data end 3 residues before the CDR3 end; the end is taken from the germline J gene. The chain combines TRBV7-3 with TRBJ2-5; possible D gene TRBD2, 7 bases. Looked up from germline, CDR1 is SGHTA and CDR2 is FQGTGA. V was pared by 2 bases and J by 2 bases, with 12 bases between. The CDR3 spans 15 residues. Incomplete CDR3 DNA: TGTGCCAGCAGCTTAGGCGGGGGCCCTCAAGAGACC. Translating it yields CASSLGGGPQET. The whole CDR3 is CASSLGGGPQETQYF.

As regards this clone: The CDR3 goes on 3 residues after the read ends, and that part is filled in from the germline J gene. The J gene is TRBJ1-2, the V gene TRBV2, with 9 bases that match TRBD1. The length of the CDR3 is 14 residues. Germline CDR1 and CDR2: SNHLY and FYNNEI. CDR3: CASSVQGASRGYTF. The sequenced part of the CDR3 DNA is TGTGCCAGCAGCGTACAGGGGGCGTCTAGGGGC.

Points on this clone: The CDR3 end falls 3 residues outside the read, so it is completed with the germline J gene. This chain uses TRBV13 with TRBJ1-4; no firm D call. Germline CDR1 PRHDT, CDR2 FYEKMQ (reference sequence). V lost 2 bases and J 8 bases, leaving 6 bases between the germline ends. The CDR3 runs to 12 residues. The CDR3 here is CASSLRGEKLFF. The covered CDR3 bases are TGTGCCAGCAGCTTAAGAGGGGAAAAA.

As for this clone: Sequencing ends 3 residues short of the CDR3 end; the germline J gene provides the rest. V gene TRBV7-3 combines with J gene TRBJ2-1; TRBD2 might be the D (7 bases). CDR1 SGHTA and CDR2 FQGTGA come from the germline V gene. The CDR3 has 15 residues. The V and J ends lost 5 bases and 8 bases respectively, with 19 bases between them. The chain's CDR3 is CASSNGAGAGDEQFF. Incomplete CDR3 DNA: TGTGCCAGCAGCAACGGCGCGGGGGCTGGGGATGAG.

For this clone: The read halts 3 residues ahead of the CDR3 end, with the missing end drawn from the germline J gene. The sample holds other DNA sequences that translate to the same CDR3. The V gene is TRBV20-1, the J gene TRBJ2-7; 9 nucleotides match TRBD1. The CDR3 has 16 residues. Germline V CDR1 and CDR2: DFQATT, SNEGSKA (reference sequence). V was clipped by 0 bases and J by 3 bases; unmatched bases: 9. The sequenced CDR3 bases are TGCAGTGCTAGAGATAGGTCGGGACAGGGTGGCTACGAG. Encoded protein: CSARDRSGQGGYE. The entire CDR3 is CSARDRSGQGGYEQYF.

Details on this clone: The sequenced fragment ends 3 residues before the CDR3 boundary, so the rest is inferred from the germline J gene. The chain joins TRBV7-2 to TRBJ1-1; possible D gene TRBD1, 6 bases. Trimming cost V 5 bases and J 5 bases, with 12 bases left between them. Germline-derived CDR1 and CDR2 are SGHTA and FQGNSA. The CDR3 totals 13 residues. CDR3 bases read: TGTGCCAGCAGCCCAACAGGGTTTACTGAA. Its translation: CASSPTGFTE. The whole CDR3 region reads CASSPTGFTEAFF.

Turning to this clone: From the germline J gene comes the end of the CDR3, since the read stops 3 residues before it. This chain links TRBV28 with TRBJ2-1, with 11 bases fitting TRBD2. The V gene end was trimmed by 4 bases and the J gene end by 7 bases; junction bases not matched to a gene: 9. This CDR3 spans 16 amino acids. CDR1 and CDR2 (germline): MDHEN, SYDVKM. CDR3 sequence: CASSSPLAGGRNEQFF. Incomplete CDR3 DNA: TGTGCCAGCAGTTCGCCGTTAGCGGGGGGGCGTAATGAG.

Remarks on this clone: Read data end 3 residues before the CDR3 end; the end is taken from the germline J gene. The chain has TRBV20-1 and TRBJ2-1; 12 positions match TRBD2. V dropped 1 base and J dropped 6; count of bases not matched to a gene: 10. Germline V gene lookup returns CDR1 DFQATT and CDR2 SNEGSKA (reference sequence). The CDR3 covers 17 residues. CDR3 protein: CSARVFLAGGPPNEQFF. CDR3 DNA, as far as it was read: TGCAGTGCTAGAGTCTTCCTAGCGGGGGGGCCCCCCAATGAG.

On this clone: The sequenced fragment ends 3 residues before the CDR3 boundary, so the rest is inferred from the germline J gene. The V and J genes are TRBV30 and TRBJ2-2; 11 bases line up with TRBD1. J was trimmed by 6 bases and V by 3 bases; bases with no gene match: 12. CDR3 size: 17 residues. The germline gives CDR1 GTSNPN, CDR2 SVGIG (reference sequence). This CDR3 is CAWSERRTGGKAGELFF. The covered CDR3 bases are TGTGCCTGGAGCGAAAGAAGGACAGGGGGCAAGGCCGGGGAG.

Regarding this clone: The sequence runs out 3 residues before the end of the CDR3; the remainder is reconstructed from the germline J gene. The chain is built from TRBV25-1 and TRBJ2-7; TRBD2 matches 10 bases. The CDR3 length is 15 residues. V shed 3 bases, J shed 2 bases, and the junction held 4 bases outside the gene matches. The germline gives CDR1 MGHDK, CDR2 SYGVNS. The CDR3 loop reads CASSDQRGGTYEQYF. The covered CDR3 bases are TGTGCCAGCAGTGATCAGCGGGGGGGCACCTACGAG.

The CDR3 DNA, read in part, is TGTGCCAGCTTATCCCAGGGAATATCGGGCCAGCCG. This translates into CASLSQGISGQP. The complete CDR3 sequence is CASLSQGISGQPQYF. The gene calls are TRBV19 and TRBJ2-3; maybe TRBD1 (5 bases). The CDR3 goes on 3 residues after the read ends, and that part is filled in from the germline J gene. From germline, CDR1 is LNHDA and CDR2 SQIVND (reference sequence). CDR3 length equals 15 residues.

CDR3 region: CASSAGANYGYTF. The part of the CDR3 DNA that was read is TGTGCCAGCAGCGCGGGGGCTAACTATGGC. This chain uses TRBV5-6 with TRBJ1-2; a weak D match, TRBD1 (5 bases). The CDR3 is cut off 3 residues early in the read; its end comes from the germline J gene. V shed 4 bases and J shed 0 bases, with 7 bases lying between them. Germline assignment: CDR1 SGHDT and CDR2 YYEEEE. The CDR3 runs to 13 residues.

Comment on this clone: From the germline J gene comes the end of the CDR3, since the read stops 3 residues before it. V gene TRBV7-9 combines with J gene TRBJ1-3; D is ambiguous. Germline loops: CDR1 SEHNR, CDR2 FQNEAQ (reference sequence). The CDR3 is 15 residues long. Between the trimmed V and J ends, which lost 5 bases and 8 bases, there was a span of 19 bases. The CDR3 reads CASSPEALGVDTIYF. CDR3 DNA (partial): TGTGCCAGCAGCCCAGAGGCGCTCGGGGTTGACACC. The whole variable domain, filled in from reference TRBV7-9 and TRBJ1-3, reads DTGVSQNPRHKITKRGQNVTFRCDPISEHNRLYWYRQTLGQGPEFLTYFQNEAQLEKSRLLSDRFSAERPKGSFSTLEIQRTEQGDSAMYLCASSPEALGVDTIYFGEGSWLTVV.

Incomplete CDR3 DNA: TGTGCCAGCACCGAGGGCAGAATCCAAGAGACC. The encoded protein is CASTEGRIQET. The entire CDR3 is CASTEGRIQETQYF. The chain links TRBV2 to TRBJ2-5, with D possibly matching TRBD2 (5 bases). The read halts 3 residues ahead of the CDR3 end, with the missing end drawn from the germline J gene. Per germline, CDR1 SNHLY and CDR2 FYNNEI. There are 14 residues in the CDR3. Trimming cost V 7 bases and J 1 base, with 13 bases left between them.

Remarks on this clone: The sequence runs out 3 residues before the end of the CDR3; the remainder is reconstructed from the germline J gene. The genes are TRBV19 and TRBJ2-7; D is perhaps TRBD2 (6 bases). Trimming took 3 bases from V and 6 from J, leaving 18 bases between them. The CDR3 length is 15 residues. CDR1 and CDR2 (germline): LNHDA, SQIVND (reference sequence). The CDR3 bases that were read are TGTGCCAGTAGTATCACGGGACTCGCGACGGGCGAG. Protein: CASSITGLATGE. The entire CDR3 sequence reads CASSITGLATGEQYF. Using reference TRBV19 and TRBJ2-7 for the parts outside the CDR3, the full variable domain is DGGITQSPKYLFRKEGQNVTLSCEQNLNHDAMYWYRQDPGQGLRLIYYSQIVNDFQKGDIAEGYSVSREKKESFPLTVTSAQKNPTAFYLCASSITGLATGEQYFGPGTRLTVT.

Concerning this clone itself: The read comes to an end 3 residues before the CDR3 does, leaving the germline J gene to fill in the end. The rearrangement links TRBV23-1 to TRBJ1-5; a possible D gene is TRBD1 (5 bases). TRBV23-1 is flagged as an ORF with uncertain function. This CDR3 contains 16 residues. The covered CDR3 bases are TGCGCCAGCAGTCAACCCCCGGGGGGGATATCATGTCCC. It encodes CASSQPPGGISCP. The complete CDR3 sequence is CASSQPPGGISCPQHF.

Points on this clone: The read finishes 3 residues shy of the CDR3 end, and the germline J gene is used to complete it. V and J are TRBV19 and TRBJ1-1; no reliable D call. Trimming left V 6 bases short and J 1 base short, with 9 bases between. The CDR3 has 13 amino acids. From germline, CDR1 is LNHDA and CDR2 SQIVND (reference sequence). CDR3 region: CASSAARNTEAFF. The sequenced part of the CDR3 DNA is TGTGCCAGTAGCGCGGCCCGGAACACTGAA.

Remarks on this clone: The read terminates 3 residues before the CDR3 end, so the remaining end is supplied by the germline J gene. This sequence joins TRBV28 and TRBJ2-3; TRBD2 matches 8 bases. Germline V lookup: CDR1 MDHEN, CDR2 SYDVKM. V shed 7 bases and J 6 bases; nucleotides not matched to a gene: 12. There are 15 residues in the CDR3. The CDR3 region is CASTEGAGALDTQYF. The sequenced part of the CDR3 DNA is TGTGCCAGCACCGAAGGAGCGGGGGCCCTTGATACG.

As concerns this clone: The observed sequence ends 3 residues before the CDR3 terminus, with the missing tail filled in from the germline J gene. The chain recombines TRBV20-1 with TRBJ1-2, with a weak D call TRBD1 (6 bases). This CDR3 is built from 14 residues. V dropped 5 bases and J dropped 4 bases, with 17 bases sitting between them. CDR1 and CDR2 from the germline V gene are DFQATT and SNEGSKA (reference sequence). Incomplete CDR3 DNA: TGCAGTGCTCCGGAGAATACAGGGATCTATGGC. Protein sequence: CSAPENTGIYG. The CDR3, in full, reads CSAPENTGIYGYTF.

On this clone itself: Coverage ceases 3 residues before the CDR3 finishes, and the germline J gene fills in the end. This sequence joins TRBV19 and TRBJ2-2; 7 bases line up with TRBD2. J gave up 5 bases and V 3 bases, and 3 bases lay outside the gene matches. The CDR3 sequence is 14 residues long. The V gene's germline CDR1 is LNHDA and CDR2 SQIVND (reference sequence). The CDR3 sequence is CASSIGGGTGELFF. The DNA read from the CDR3 is TGTGCCAGTAGTATTGGGGGGGGAACCGGGGAG. The full variable domain, with the rest looked up from reference TRBV19 and TRBJ2-2, is DGGITQSPKYLFRKEGQNVTLSCEQNLNHDAMYWYRQDPGQGLRLIYYSQIVNDFQKGDIAEGYSVSREKKESFPLTVTSAQKNPTAFYLCASSIGGGTGELFFGEGSRLTVL.

Turning to this clone: At one end, the junction sequence differs from germline, possibly due to a read error. The read terminates 3 residues ahead of where the CDR3 ends, so the germline J gene completes it. The chain couples TRBV14 to TRBJ2-3, with D perhaps matching TRBD1 (6 bases). CDR1 and CDR2 (germline): SGHDN, FVKESK. The CDR3 loop spans 13 amino acids. Partial CDR3 DNA: TGTGCCAGCAGCTTCAGGGGTACAGAGACG. It specifies CASSFRGTET. In full, the CDR3 reads CASSFRGTETQYF.

Remarks on this clone: The CDR3 end falls 3 residues outside the read, so it is completed with the germline J gene. The chain couples TRBV13 to TRBJ1-1; D is perhaps TRBD1 (6 bases). The germline gives CDR1 PRHDT, CDR2 FYEKMQ (reference sequence). The CDR3 loop spans 16 amino acids. Trimming removed 5 bases from V and 1 base from J, with 17 bases in between. The CDR3 here is CASSAHSGTQNTEAFF. CDR3 DNA (partial): TGTGCCAGCAGCGCCCACTCCGGGACACAGAACACTGAA.

A note on this clone: From the germline J gene comes the end of the CDR3, since the read stops 3 residues before it. The V gene is TRBV7-2, the J gene TRBJ2-7, with 9 bases fitting TRBD1. The CDR3 loop spans 15 amino acids. Germline CDR1 and CDR2: SGHTA and FQGNSA. Losses at the gene ends were 5 bases for V and 0 bases for J; bases not matched to a gene: 5. The part of the CDR3 DNA that was read is TGTGCCAGCAGCCAGGGGACAGGGAGCTCCTACGAG. It codes for CASSQGTGSSYE. The CDR3 in its entirety is CASSQGTGSSYEQYF.